Each of the 5 T cell receptor beta chains below was sequenced from the same sample in a study of blood T cell repertoires in COVID-19. Libraries were prepared by immunoSEQ multiplex PCR; TCRdb keeps only in-frame clonotypes and omits some of them. The profile shows around 77,000 clones, roughly 80% of them singletons. Sequencing was done on a sample of peripheral blood. All receptors derive from a human donor in a cohort sampled during active COVID-19.

V is TRBV2 and J is TRBJ1-5; 9 bases agree with TRBD1. The CDR3 has 18 amino acids. Germline assignment: CDR1 SNHLY and CDR2 FYNNEI. Trimming cost V 6 bases and J 0 bases; bases outside gene matches: 12. The CDR3 bases are TGTGCCAGCAGGGAACCGGGACAGGGATTAGGTAGCAATCAGCCCCAGCATTTT. Its translation is CASREPGQGLGSNQPQHF.

The chain carries TRBV5-5 and TRBJ2-5; unclear D gene. The germline gives CDR1 SGHKS, CDR2 YYEKEE (reference sequence). The CDR3 length is 14 residues. V shed 0 bases and J shed 5 bases, with 11 bases lying between them. The CDR3 spells CASSLGGVGETQYF. The CDR3 DNA sequence: TGTGCCAGCAGCTTGGGCGGCGTTGGGGAGACCCAGTACTTC.

V usage is TRBV3-1 (or the pseudogene TRBV3-2) and J usage is TRBJ1-5, with TRBD1 matching over 11 bases. The J segment lost 7 bases and the V segment lost 3 bases, leaving 5 bases of the junction unmatched. The CDR3 is made up of 15 amino acids. Looked up from germline, CDR1 is LGHDT and CDR2 is YNNKEL (reference sequence). The CDR3 DNA reads TGTGCCAGCAGCCAGACCGGGACAGGGGGACAGCCCCAGCATTTT. Residues: CASSQTGTGGQPQHF.

This clone came up once. The rearrangement links TRBV4-2 to TRBJ2-7; 7 nucleotides match TRBD2. CDR1 is LGHNA, CDR2 YNFKEQ, per germline. V trimming: 0 bases; J trimming: 7 bases; junction bases outside the gene matches: 18. This CDR3 contains 18 residues. CDR3 amino acids: CASSQDLRASGYLGEQYF. The CDR3 DNA reads TGTGCCAGCAGCCAAGATCTCCGGGCTAGCGGTTACCTGGGGGAGCAGTACTTC.

The chain joins TRBV19 to TRBJ1-1; D remains ambiguous. Germline loops: CDR1 LNHDA, CDR2 SQIVND (reference sequence). CDR3 length equals 14 residues. Trimming stripped 1 base from V and 2 bases from J, with 8 bases between. CDR3 DNA sequence: TGTGCCAGTAGTATAGGAGGGCAAAACACTGAAGCTTTCTTT. Translation gives CASSIGGQNTEAFF. The full variable domain, rest sourced from reference TRBV19 and TRBJ1-1, is DGGITQSPKYLFRKEGQNVTLSCEQNLNHDAMYWYRQDPGQGLRLIYYSQIVNDFQKGDIAEGYSVSREKKESFPLTVTSAQKNPTAFYLCASSIGGQNTEAFFGQGTRLTVV.